These T cell receptor beta chains were read from a single sample in a study of regulatory T cells in long-lasting Graves disease. TCRdb fed the multiplex PCR reads into MiXCR, producing one record per CDR3 protein. The sample lists some 220,000 distinct CDR3 sequences; roughly a fifth were seen once. A further study also used this sample, focusing on T cells in Graves' hyperthyroidism and ophthalmopathy.

Sequences were derived from peripheral blood mononuclear cells (PBMCs), sampled at new diagnosis, from a patient treated with antithyroid drugs. The receptors shown here come from a woman younger than 45 with Graves disease. The CDR3 runs from the conserved cysteine through the conserved F or W. A D gene is named only where the DNA matches it firmly. The size entry is marked missing in some rows and otherwise reads once, few, many or a size class.

v_gene: TRBV12-3/TRBV12-4; j_gene: TRBJ1-2; d_gene: .; abundance: many; CDR3aa: CASSLGGENYGYTF; CDR3nt: TGTGCCAGCAGTTTGGGGGGGGAAAACTATGGCTACACCTTC
v_gene: TRBV18; j_gene: TRBJ1-3; d_gene: .; abundance: many; CDR3aa: CASSPDTSGNTIYF; CDR3nt: TGTGCCAGCTCACCGGACACTTCTGGAAACACCATATATTTT
v_gene: TRBV6-1; j_gene: TRBJ2-3; d_gene: .; abundance: many; CDR3aa: CASSEGQHTDTQYF; CDR3nt: TGTGCCAGCAGTGAAGGACAGCACACAGATACGCAGTATTTT
v_gene: TRBV28; j_gene: TRBJ2-7; d_gene: .; abundance: many; CDR3aa: CASSTYLGGYEQYF; CDR3nt: TGTGCCAGCAGTACGTACCTCGGGGGCTACGAGCAGTACTTC
v_gene: TRBV6-1; j_gene: TRBJ1-6; d_gene: .; abundance: many; CDR3aa: CASSDVPTYNSPLHF; CDR3nt: TGTGCCAGCAGTGATGTGCCCACGTATAATTCACCCCTCCACTTT
v_gene: TRBV2; j_gene: TRBJ1-3; d_gene: .; abundance: many; CDR3aa: CASSETDTASGNTIYF; CDR3nt: TGTGCCAGCAGTGAGACGGACACGGCCTCTGGAAACACCATATATTTT
v_gene: TRBV30; j_gene: TRBJ2-1; d_gene: TRBD1; abundance: many; CDR3aa: CAWSSWGQGDYNEQFF; CDR3nt: TGTGCCTGGAGTTCATGGGGACAGGGCGATTACAATGAGCAGTTCTTC
v_gene: TRBV18; j_gene: TRBJ1-5; d_gene: .; abundance: many; CDR3aa: CASSPSGTQPQHF; CDR3nt: TGTGCCAGCTCACCGTCGGGGACTCAGCCCCAGCATTTT
v_gene: TRBV19; j_gene: TRBJ2-7; d_gene: .; abundance: few; CDR3aa: CASSIVWDGSYEQYF; CDR3nt: TGTGCCAGTAGTATAGTTTGGGACGGTTCCTACGAGCAGTACTTC
v_gene: TRBV5-6; j_gene: TRBJ2-6; d_gene: .; abundance: many; CDR3aa: CASSLAGANVLTF; CDR3nt: TGTGCCAGCAGTTTGGCTGGGGCCAACGTCCTGACTTTC
v_gene: TRBV2; j_gene: TRBJ2-5; d_gene: .; abundance: many; CDR3aa: CASTVEETQYF; CDR3nt: TGTGCCAGCACCGTCGAAGAGACCCAGTACTTC
v_gene: TRBV9; j_gene: TRBJ2-1; d_gene: TRBD1; abundance: many; CDR3aa: CASSVAGTGGAGQFF; CDR3nt: TGTGCCAGCAGCGTAGCAGGGACAGGGGGCGCCGGGCAGTTCTTC
v_gene: TRBV5-1; j_gene: TRBJ2-2; d_gene: TRBD1; abundance: few; CDR3aa: CASSSQGASNTGELFF; CDR3nt: TGCGCCAGCAGCTCCCAGGGGGCCTCGAACACCGGGGAGCTGTTTTTT
v_gene: TRBV2; j_gene: TRBJ1-5; d_gene: TRBD1; abundance: .; CDR3aa: CASTGQGLNQPQHF; CDR3nt: TGTGCCAGCACGGGACAGGGACTAAATCAGCCCCAGCATTTT
v_gene: TRBV7-9; j_gene: TRBJ1-1; d_gene: TRBD1; abundance: few; CDR3aa: CASISLGKGANTEAFF; CDR3nt: TGTGCCAGCATCAGCTTAGGCAAGGGGGCGAACACTGAAGCTTTCTTT
v_gene: TRBV7-9; j_gene: TRBJ2-4; d_gene: .; abundance: many; CDR3aa: CASSLGEFTGPLAKNIQYF; CDR3nt: TGTGCCAGCAGCTTAGGGGAGTTTACAGGGCCCTTAGCCAAAAACATTCAGTACTTC
v_gene: TRBV15; j_gene: TRBJ1-4; d_gene: TRBD1; abundance: many; CDR3aa: CATSREGQGVKLFF; CDR3nt: TGTGCCACCAGCAGAGAGGGACAGGGGGTAAAACTGTTTTTT
v_gene: TRBV30; j_gene: TRBJ2-4; d_gene: TRBD2; abundance: many; CDR3aa: CAWSGGGLLAKNIQYF; CDR3nt: TGTGCCTGGAGCGGGGGGGGACTACTAGCCAAAAACATTCAGTACTTC
v_gene: TRBV30; j_gene: TRBJ2-7; d_gene: TRBD1; abundance: many; CDR3aa: CAWNRDRGYEQYF; CDR3nt: TGTGCCTGGAACCGGGACAGGGGTTACGAGCAGTACTTC
v_gene: TRBV6-1; j_gene: TRBJ1-5; d_gene: .; abundance: few; CDR3aa: CASSEDLSGWQPQHF; CDR3nt: TGTGCCAGCAGTGAAGATCTATCCGGGTGGCAGCCCCAGCATTTT
v_gene: TRBV5-1; j_gene: TRBJ2-7; d_gene: .; abundance: many; CDR3aa: CASSLGDRTYEQYF; CDR3nt: TGCGCCAGCAGCTTGGGAGACAGGACGTACGAGCAGTACTTC
v_gene: TRBV19; j_gene: TRBJ1-2; d_gene: .; abundance: .; CDR3aa: CASSIDERSGANYGYTF; CDR3nt: TGTGCCAGTAGTATAGACGAAAGGAGTGGGGCTAACTATGGCTACACCTTC
v_gene: TRBV2; j_gene: TRBJ1-1; d_gene: TRBD1; abundance: many; CDR3aa: CASSEAAPGQGSMNTEAFF; CDR3nt: TGTGCCAGCAGTGAAGCGGCCCCAGGACAGGGATCAATGAACACTGAAGCTTTCTTT
v_gene: TRBV14; j_gene: TRBJ1-6; d_gene: .; abundance: .; CDR3aa: CASKEAGAHSPLHF; CDR3nt: TGTGCCAGCAAGGAGGCGGGCGCACATTCACCCCTCCACTTT
v_gene: TRBV29-1; j_gene: TRBJ2-7; d_gene: .; abundance: many; CDR3aa: CSGGYGGDEQYF; CDR3nt: TGCAGCGGAGGTTATGGGGGCGACGAGCAGTACTTC
v_gene: TRBV24-1; j_gene: TRBJ2-3; d_gene: TRBD2; abundance: few; CDR3aa: CATSNAGLATQYF; CDR3nt: TGTGCCACCTCAAACGCGGGACTAGCTACGCAGTATTTT
v_gene: TRBV12-3/TRBV12-4; j_gene: TRBJ2-3; d_gene: TRBD2; abundance: .; CDR3aa: CASSPGHPSGRASPASTDTQYF; CDR3nt: TGTGCCAGCAGCCCCGGACACCCTAGCGGGAGGGCCAGTCCTGCTAGCACAGATACGCAGTATTTT
v_gene: TRBV28; j_gene: TRBJ1-1; d_gene: TRBD1; abundance: .; CDR3aa: CASSSGGQEPNTEAFF; CDR3nt: TGTGCCAGCAGTTCGGGGGGACAGGAGCCGAACACTGAAGCTTTCTTT
v_gene: TRBV6-1; j_gene: TRBJ1-4; d_gene: .; abundance: many; CDR3aa: CASSDQGPPNEKLFF; CDR3nt: TGTGCCAGCAGTGATCAGGGCCCTCCTAATGAAAAACTGTTTTTT
v_gene: TRBV18; j_gene: TRBJ1-1; d_gene: .; abundance: .; CDR3aa: CASSSADGYTEAFF; CDR3nt: TGTGCCAGCTCATCCGCGGATGGTTACACTGAAGCTTTCTTT
v_gene: TRBV9; j_gene: TRBJ1-4; d_gene: .; abundance: many; CDR3aa: CASTRGGGLSEKLFF; CDR3nt: TGTGCCAGCACCCGCGGGGGGGGGCTGAGTGAAAAACTGTTTTTT
v_gene: TRBV19; j_gene: TRBJ2-7; d_gene: .; abundance: many; CDR3aa: CASSMRQYNYEQYF; CDR3nt: TGTGCCAGTAGTATGCGACAGTATAACTACGAGCAGTACTTC
v_gene: TRBV6-1; j_gene: TRBJ2-7; d_gene: TRBD2; abundance: many; CDR3aa: CASSLPGTSGSYEQYF; CDR3nt: TGTGCCAGCAGCCTCCCGGGGACTAGCGGCTCCTACGAGCAGTACTTC